A single sample gave rise to the 27 T cell receptor beta chains below, sequenced in a study of vaccination and CD4 T cells after COVID-19. Sequencing of the DNA from cultured CD4+ T cells was carried out with the Oncomine TCR Beta short-read assay. TCRdb re-derived calls from the PCR reads in MiXCR, one entry per CDR3 protein. This sample has more than 15,000 distinct CDR3 sequences, with around 47% found just once. The antigens of these receptors remain unknown. Described time point: late sampling 161 to 241 days after vaccination in a few convalescent patients. Treatment reported: roughly nine-day PBMC culture with coronavirus spike peptide pools or control peptides (ViraFEST assay). The material sequenced was CD4+ T cells from blood, cultured in vitro, taken about 7 months after SARS-CoV-2 vaccination. Source of these receptors: a human donor who had recovered from COVID-19.

V usage is TRBV20-1 and J usage is TRBJ1-5; the match to TRBD1 covers 8 bases. V was pared by 5 bases and J by 6 bases, with 9 bases of the junction left unmatched. Germline CDR1 is DFQATT and CDR2 is SNEGSKA (reference sequence). The CDR3 totals 14 residues. The CDR3 loop reads CSAPDRGRGQPQHF. The CDR3 DNA follows: TGCAGTGCTCCCGACAGGGGAAGGGGTCAGCCCCAGCATTTT.

The chain uses TRBV18 and TRBJ2-5, with 8 bases aligning to TRBD2. CDR3 length: 17 amino acids. V lost 0 bases, J lost 4 bases, and 10 bases stayed unmatched. The germline V gene encodes CDR1 KGHSH and CDR2 LQKENI. CDR3 protein: CASSPPNGRAGGETQYF. In nucleotides, the CDR3 is TGTGCCAGCTCACCACCGAACGGGAGGGCCGGGGGAGAGACCCAGTACTTC.

Of note for this clonotype: A read error may produce the germline difference seen at one junction end. The V and J genes are TRBV7-7 and TRBJ2-5; D is perhaps TRBD2 (6 bases). Germline V gives CDR1 SSHAT, CDR2 FNYEAQ (reference sequence). This CDR3 is built from 13 residues. CDR3 sequence (DNA): TGTGCTAGCAGCTTGGAGGGCCCGGAGACCCAGTACTTC. Protein: CASSLEGPETQYF.

This clonotype was observed a handful of times. The chain joins TRBV5-4 to TRBJ2-5; 7 bases map to TRBD2. The V gene end was trimmed by 4 bases and the J gene end by 5 bases; junction bases not matched to a gene: 5. Germline V gives CDR1 SGHNT, CDR2 YYREEE (reference sequence). This CDR3 is built from 13 residues. This CDR3 reads CASSPGGVETQYF. DNA of the CDR3: TGTGCCAGCAGCCCGGGGGGAGTTGAGACCCAGTACTTC.

The chain has TRBV5-4 and TRBJ2-5; no reliable D call. V was pared by 1 base and J by 7 bases, with 17 bases between. This CDR3 region has 15 residues. CDR1 and CDR2 (germline): SGHNT, YYREEE (reference sequence). Here the CDR3 reads CASSLRLFVDGTQYF. As DNA, the CDR3 is TGTGCCAGCAGCTTGAGGCTATTTGTCGACGGGACCCAGTACTTC.

The gene calls are TRBV19 and TRBJ1-5, with D possibly matching TRBD1 (5 bases). The CDR3 has 15 amino acids. Between the trimmed V and J ends, which lost 6 bases and 2 bases, there was a span of 14 bases. CDR1 and CDR2 (germline): LNHDA, SQIVND (reference sequence). Here the CDR3 DNA reads TGTGCCAGTAGAATAAGGGGTCGTGGCAATCAGCCCCAGCATTTT. This encodes CASRIRGRGNQPQHF.

Turning to this clonotype: With a far larger clone one base away, a read error is the likely cause. The genes are TRBV24-1 and TRBJ1-2; D is unclear. Germline V gene sequence: CDR1 KGHDR, CDR2 SFDVKD. The CDR3 spans 13 residues. V lost 7 bases and J lost 7, with 15 bases in between. The CDR3 coding sequence is TGTGCCACCAGCCCTAGCTGGGGTAGTGGCTACACCTTC. Translation: CATSPSWGSGYTF.

This clonotype was seen a handful of times. A read error may produce the germline difference seen at one junction end. This chain connects TRBV7-7 to TRBJ2-7; 9 bases align to TRBD1. Per germline, CDR1 SSHAT and CDR2 FNYEAQ (reference sequence). The CDR3 is 16 residues long. The CDR3: CASSPGQGSGSYEQYF. DNA of the CDR3: TGTGCTAGCAGCCCGGGACAGGGTAGCGGGTCCTACGAGCAGTACTTC.

This clonotype was counted between two and nine times. V gene TRBV6-4 combines with J gene TRBJ2-5; D may be TRBD2 (6 bases). V was clipped by 10 bases and J by 4 bases, with 13 bases between them. The germline V gene has CDR1 MRHNA and CDR2 SNTAGT. The CDR3 loop spans 12 amino acids. CDR3 region: CATSLGGETQYF. The CDR3 nucleotides read TGTGCCACCTCACTGGGGGGAGAGACCCAGTACTTC.

V gene TRBV27 combines with J gene TRBJ2-7, with TRBD2 matching 7 bases. The trim removed 7 bases at V and 0 bases at J, leaving 3 bases unmatched. Per the germline V gene, CDR1 is MNHEY and CDR2 is SMNVEV (reference sequence). The CDR3 has 13 residues. The CDR3 DNA follows: TGTGCCAGCAAGACGGGAGGCTCCTACGAGCAGTACTTC. It specifies CASKTGGSYEQYF.

This clonotype was counted a few times. The rearrangement uses TRBV7-2 and TRBJ2-1, with D uncertain. The CDR3 has 14 amino acids. V shed 5 bases and J shed 4 bases, with 12 bases lying between them. Germline loops: CDR1 SGHTA, CDR2 FQGNSA. The CDR3 sequence is CASSPGPFYNEQFF. The DNA for the CDR3 is TGTGCCAGCAGCCCAGGCCCGTTTTACAATGAGCAGTTCTTC.

The chain joins TRBV6-1 to TRBJ1-2; perhaps TRBD1 as D (5 bases). The CDR3 is made up of 14 amino acids. V lost 4 bases, J lost 8 bases, and 17 bases lay in between. The germline V gene has CDR1 MNHNS and CDR2 SASEGT. The CDR3 reads CASSGAGFEVGYTF. CDR3 nucleotides: TGTGCCAGCAGTGGAGCAGGGTTCGAGGTGGGCTACACCTTC.

This clonotype has a handful of counts. The V call is TRBV6-1, the J call TRBJ1-5; no clear D. Germline assignment: CDR1 MNHNS and CDR2 SASEGT. V lost 6 bases and J lost 15, with 18 bases in between. CDR3 length: 12 amino acids. CDR3 DNA: TGTGCCAGCAGCGAAACTGGGAGGAGGTCGCATTTT. It translates to CASSETGRRSHF.

There are a few counts of this clonotype. The gene calls are TRBV7-8 and TRBJ1-6; TRBD1 aligns across 9 bases. The CDR3 has 15 residues. V lost 3 bases to trimming and J lost 7 bases; unmatched junction nucleotides: 4. Germline CDR1 SGHVS, CDR2 FQNEAQ. The CDR3 sequence is CASSFSGTGNSPLHF. DNA of the CDR3: TGTGCCAGCAGCTTCTCCGGGACAGGGAATTCACCCCTCCACTTT.

The rearrangement joins TRBV7-9 to TRBJ1-2; no reliable D call. Germline lookup yields CDR1 SEHNR and CDR2 FQNEAQ (reference sequence). This CDR3 is built from 15 residues. V was cut by 5 bases and J by 2 bases, with 15 bases left in between. CDR3 sequence reads: CASSRWGGENYGYTF. The CDR3 bases are TGTGCCAGCAGCCGATGGGGTGGGGAAAACTATGGCTACACCTTC.

By its share, this clonotype is medium-sized. The rearrangement uses TRBV7-3 and TRBJ2-1; no definite D call. V lost 4 bases to trimming and J lost 5 bases, with 18 bases between them. The CDR3 contains 16 residues. Germline V lookup: CDR1 SGHTA, CDR2 FQGTGA. This chain's CDR3 is CASSSSPMGLNNEQFF. For the CDR3, the DNA is TGTGCCAGCAGCTCATCCCCCATGGGGTTGAACAATGAGCAGTTCTTC.

This chain links TRBV6-1 with TRBJ2-7; 9 nucleotides match TRBD2. Germline loops: CDR1 MNHNS, CDR2 SASEGT. This CDR3 is 14 amino acids long. The ends lost 7 bases at V and 4 bases at J; junction bases unmatched: 8. The CDR3 here is CASTNRAGGYEQYF. In nucleotides, the CDR3 is TGTGCCAGCACCAACAGGGCGGGAGGGTACGAGCAGTACTTC.

This chain links TRBV6-1 with TRBJ2-7; a weak D match, TRBD1 (6 bases). There are 14 residues in the CDR3. The V gene lost 6 bases and the J gene lost 1 base, with 13 bases spanning the gap. Looked up from germline, CDR1 is MNHNS and CDR2 is SASEGT. CDR3 protein: CASSQDRLSYEQYF. The CDR3 DNA reads TGTGCCAGCAGCCAGGACAGACTATCCTACGAGCAGTACTTC.

This clonotype was detected once. CDR3 nucleotides: TGTGCCAGCAGTTACCGGTGGGGGGAGACCCAGTACTTC. Translating gives CASSYRWGETQYF. J is TRBJ2-5 and V is TRBV6-5; tentatively, D is TRBD1 or TRBD2 (5 bases each). The CDR3 length is 13 residues. Germline CDR1 MNHEY, CDR2 SVGAGI. The germline V and J ends were trimmed by 2 bases and 5 bases, with 9 bases remaining between them.

The CDR3 spells CSAVTSGLIEQYF. The CDR3 bases are TGCAGTGCTGTGACTAGCGGTTTAATAGAGCAGTACTTC. V is TRBV20-1 and J is TRBJ2-7, with 9 bases fitting TRBD2. The germline V gene encodes CDR1 DFQATT and CDR2 SNEGSKA (reference sequence). V lost 5 bases and J lost 7; bases outside the gene matches: 9. The CDR3 has 13 residues.

The V gene is TRBV24-1, the J gene TRBJ1-1; D possibly corresponds to TRBD1 (5 bases). Germline CDR1 KGHDR, CDR2 SFDVKD. The CDR3 runs 15 residues. V lost 6 bases and J 4 bases, leaving 17 bases between the germline ends. DNA for the CDR3: TGTGCCACCAGTACCATGACAGCCTCCGGCACTGAAGCTTTCTTT. Its translation is CATSTMTASGTEAFF.

The gene calls are TRBV20-1 and TRBJ1-2; D gene unclear. V lost 6 bases and J 2 bases, leaving 7 bases between the germline ends. Per the germline V gene, CDR1 is DFQATT and CDR2 is SNEGSKA (reference sequence). The CDR3 has 11 amino acids. Written as DNA, the CDR3 is TGCAGTGCATATGGGAACTATGGCTACACCTTC. It specifies CSAYGNYGYTF.

In the case of this clonotype: The junction and the germline gene differ at one end; a read error may be behind it. The chain joins TRBV7-9 to TRBJ1-4; tentatively, D is TRBD1 (5 bases). CDR1 is SEHNR, CDR2 FQNEAQ, per germline (reference sequence). The CDR3 contains 14 residues. The CDR3 bases are TGTGCCAGCAGTTTAGGGGCTGGTCGGGAAAAACTGTTTTTT. This translates into CASSLGAGREKLFF. The full variable domain, rest sourced from reference TRBV7-9 and TRBJ1-4, is DTGVSQNPRHKITKRGQNVTFRCDPISEHNRLYWYRQTLGQGPEFLTYFQNEAQLEKSRLLSDRFSAERPKGSFSTLEIQRTEQGDSAMYLCASSLGAGREKLFFGSGTQLSVL.

The gene calls are TRBV2 and TRBJ1-2; D ambiguous. V was trimmed by 3 bases and J by 4 bases, leaving 9 bases between them. This CDR3 is built from 13 residues. In germline, CDR1 is SNHLY, CDR2 FYNNEI. This CDR3 is CASSDSAGYGYTF. In DNA form, the CDR3 reads TGTGCCAGCAGTGACAGCGCCGGCTATGGCTACACCTTC.

In the case of this clonotype: Sequence at one end of the junction differs from germline and may be a read error. The J gene is TRBJ1-1, the V gene TRBV7-2; D is uncertain. The length of the CDR3 is 13 residues. Germline values: CDR1 SGHTA, CDR2 FQGNSA. CDR3 DNA sequence: TGTGCCCGCAGCAATTTGGGAGACACTGAAGCTTTCTTT. Protein sequence: CARSNLGDTEAFF.

This chain uses TRBV24-1 with TRBJ1-1; no clear D. Germline CDR1 KGHDR, CDR2 SFDVKD. V was cut by 3 bases and J by 0 bases, with 16 bases left in between. This CDR3 contains 17 residues. The CDR3 is CATSDNAVCRLNTEAFF. The CDR3 DNA is TGTGCCACCAGTGATAATGCGGTCTGCCGATTGAACACTGAAGCTTTCTTT.

This clonotype has more than one count but fewer than ten. The V and J genes are TRBV27 and TRBJ1-6; D not resolved. Germline loops: CDR1 MNHEY, CDR2 SMNVEV (reference sequence). V was pared by 5 bases and J by 3 bases, with 17 bases between. There are 17 residues in the CDR3. For the CDR3, the DNA is TGTGCCAGCAGTAAGGATCCGCTCCCCCACTATAATTCACCCCTCCACTTT. This gives the protein CASSKDPLPHYNSPLHF.